These T cell receptor beta chains were read from a single sample in a study of cytomegalovirus exposure and HLA in healthy donors. The method was immunoSEQ multiplex PCR; TCRdb's version includes in-frame clones alone and lacks a portion of them. This table has 90,000 to 140,000 clones, 65% to 85% appearing once. Sequenced material: PBMCs. The receptors come from a man aged 18 to 35 in good health and CMV-seronegative. Each CDR3 is given with its conserved first and last residue. D genes are given only for firm matches. Clone size is shown for a subset of rows, as once, few, many or a class of expanded clone.

clone_size j_call v_call d_call cdr3_nt cdr3_aa
. TRBJ2-5 TRBV11-3 TRBD1 TGTGCCAGCAGCTTAGTGGGACAGGGGGGGGAGACCCAGTACTTC CASSLVGQGGETQYF
. TRBJ2-7 TRBV5-4 TRBD2 TGTGCCAGCAGCCCGGGAGGGACATCCTACGAGCAGTACTTC CASSPGGTSYEQYF
. TRBJ2-5 TRBV28 . TGTGCCAGCAGCCTCGGCGGGCAAGGCCAAGAGACCCAGTACTTC CASSLGGQGQETQYF
. TRBJ1-2 TRBV30 . TGTGCCTGGAGTTTTTCTAGGAATGGCTACACCTTC CAWSFSRNGYTF
. TRBJ1-4 TRBV9 . TGTGCCAGCAGCGTAGTGACACAGGGTGATGAAAAACTGTTTTTT CASSVVTQGDEKLFF
. TRBJ2-7 TRBV5-1 TRBD2 TGCGCCAGCACCACAACCTCGGGGGGCTCCTACGAGCAGTACTTC CASTTTSGGSYEQYF
once TRBJ2-2 TRBV7-9 . TGTGCCAGCAGCGTAGACACTAGCCGTATAAACACCGGGGAGCTGTTTTTT CASSVDTSRINTGELFF
. TRBJ1-1 TRBV7-8 . TGTGCCAGCAGCTTAGCCCGAAGGGGGGGCGAAGCTTTCTTT CASSLARRGGEAFF
. TRBJ2-7 TRBV9 TRBD1 TGTGCCAGCGCGACAGGGGCCGGGAGCTACGAGCAGTACTTC CASATGAGSYEQYF
. TRBJ1-1 TRBV29-1 TRBD1 TGCAGCGTTGAAGGACAGGGGGTCGCTGAAGCTTTCTTT CSVEGQGVAEAFF
. TRBJ1-5 TRBV5-5 . TGTGCCAGCAGCTTGGAGGTCGGGGGTGGTCAGCCCCAGCATTTT CASSLEVGGGQPQHF
. TRBJ2-3 TRBV7-2 TRBD2 TGTGCCAGCGAGACTAGCGGGAGAGCAGATACGCAGTATTTT CASETSGRADTQYF
. TRBJ2-7 TRBV6-1 . TGTGCCAGCAGTGAACAGGCCAGAGAGCAGTACTTC CASSEQAREQYF
. TRBJ2-1 TRBV19 TRBD2 TGTGCCAGTAGTGCTAGCGGGGCCGCCTACAATGAGCAGTTCTTC CASSASGAAYNEQFF
. TRBJ1-5 TRBV6-5 . TGTGCCAGCAGTTACGGACGGGGAAGTCAGCCCCAGCATTTT CASSYGRGSQPQHF
. TRBJ2-2 TRBV1 . TGCACCAGCAGCGGGACTTGGGGTGAGCGGGAGCGACACCGGGGAGCTGTTTTT CTSSGTWGERERHRGAVF
. TRBJ1-5 TRBV9 . TGTGCCAGCAGCCTATCCCAAAGGGGTCAGCCCCAGCATTTT CASSLSQRGQPQHF
. TRBJ2-2 TRBV9 . TGTGCCAGCAGGCGATACAGGAGCACCGGGGAGCTGTTTTTT CASRRYRSTGELFF
few TRBJ2-7 TRBV9 . TGTGCCAGCAGCGTAGAGGGGACTCGGGGCTTTCGGGAGCAGTACTTC CASSVEGTRGFREQYF
few TRBJ1-2 TRBV6-1 . TGTGCCAGCACTAAGACAGACTATGGCTACACCTTC CASTKTDYGYTF
once TRBJ2-3 TRBV2 . TGTGCCAGCAGTCCCCGAGAATACGACTACACAGATACGCAGTATTTT CASSPREYDYTDTQYF
. TRBJ1-5 TRBV21-1 . TGTGCCAGCAGCAATTCGGACAGGAAAATTTATCAGCCCCAGCATTTT CASSNSDRKIYQPQHF
. TRBJ1-2 TRBV6-5 TRBD1 TGTGCCAGCAGTTACGATTCGGGGACAGGGTTGGAAGGCTACACCTTC CASSYDSGTGLEGYTF
. TRBJ2-5 TRBV9 TRBD1 TGTGCCAGCAGCGTAGGTGGGACAGGGCAAGAGACCCAGTACTTC CASSVGGTGQETQYF
once TRBJ1-1 TRBV4-1 . TGCGCCAGCAGCCATAGACGGGGGAACACTGAAGCTTTCTTT CASSHRRGNTEAFF
. TRBJ1-5 TRBV19 TRBD1 TGTGCCAGTAGTATGGGGACAGGGGACGGCAATCAGCCCCAGCATTTT CASSMGTGDGNQPQHF
few TRBJ2-6 TRBV28 . TGTGCCAGCAGTTTATACACAGGTCCGGGGGCCAACGTCCTGACTTTC CASSLYTGPGANVLTF
. TRBJ2-7 TRBV6-5 . TGTGCCAGTCGCCCCAGGCTCTCCTACGAGCAGTACTTC CASRPRLSYEQYF
. TRBJ1-6 TRBV7-8 . TGTGCCAGCCGAGACCCCCGGAGCTCCTATAATTCACCCCTCCACTTT CASRDPRSSYNSPLHF
. TRBJ2-7 TRBV5-6 . TGTGCCAGCACCTTAGATTTCGGAAGGGAGAGGGTGTCCTACGAGCAGTACTTC CASTLDFGRERVSYEQYF
few TRBJ2-7 TRBV5-8 TRBD1 TGTGCCAGCAGCCCGACAGGGGCCATGTACGAGCAGTACTTC CASSPTGAMYEQYF
. TRBJ2-5 TRBV29-1 . TGCAGCGTTGCCAGGGGCCAAGAGACCCAGTACTTC CSVARGQETQYF
. TRBJ1-1 TRBV18 . TGTGCCAGCTCACCGCGGGCCCCGAACACTGAAGCTTTCTTT CASSPRAPNTEAFF
. TRBJ2-7 TRBV11-3 TRBD2 TGTGCCAGCAGATCACCGGGACTAGCGGGAGGCGAGCAGTACTTC CASRSPGLAGGEQYF
. TRBJ2-7 TRBV10-3 . TGTGCCATCAGTGAGTCAGGGGGTCACGAGCAGTACTTC CAISESGGHEQYF
. TRBJ2-2 TRBV10-3 . TGTGCCAGCAGTTACGATAGTGGCACCGGGGAGCTGTTTTTT CASSYDSGTGELFF
. TRBJ1-3 TRBV11-2 . TGTGCCAGCAGCGCGCTCGGAGCCGGAAACACCATATATTTT CASSALGAGNTIYF
. TRBJ1-3 TRBV5-1 . TGCGCCAGCAGCACCGGGACAACCAACTCTGGAAACACCATATATTTT CASSTGTTNSGNTIYF
. TRBJ2-4 TRBV28 . TGTGCCAGCAGTAAAGGGACACGGCTAGCCAAAAACATTCAGTACTTC CASSKGTRLAKNIQYF
. TRBJ2-3 TRBV30 . TGTGCCTGGATTGCAACCACTAGCACAGATACGCAGTATTTT CAWIATTSTDTQYF
once TRBJ1-2 TRBV7-2 TRBD1 TGTGCCAGCAGCTTCGCGGGACAGGGGGACGGCTACACCTTC CASSFAGQGDGYTF
few TRBJ2-7 TRBV5-4 . TGTGCCAGCAGCGGCCTGGGCAGCTACGAGCAGTACTTC CASSGLGSYEQYF
. TRBJ2-2 TRBV29-1 . TGCAGCGTTGAGCCAGGGCGGAGTACCGGGGAGCTGTTTTTT CSVEPGRSTGELFF
. TRBJ1-5 TRBV7-9 . TGTGCCAGCAGCGCCCGAGGCACGGAAGGACAGCCCCAGCATTTT CASSARGTEGQPQHF
few TRBJ2-1 TRBV4-1 TRBD2 TGCGCCAGCAGCCGGAGCGGGAGCAATGAGCAGTTCTTC CASSRSGSNEQFF
. TRBJ2-3 TRBV4-3 TRBD2 TGCGCCAGCAGCCAAGTGCGGGGAGCGGGAGAGTTCACAGATACGCAGTATTTT CASSQVRGAGEFTDTQYF
. TRBJ1-1 TRBV25-1 . TGTGCCAGCAGTGAACACAAGAACACTGAAGCTTTCTTT CASSEHKNTEAFF
few TRBJ2-6 TRBV5-1 . TGCGCCAGCAGCTTGGGCGGGGCCGGGGCCAACGTCCTGACTTTC CASSLGGAGANVLTF
. TRBJ2-6 TRBV5-1 . TGCGCCAGCGCGGAGGTGGGTGGGACCAACGTCCTGACTTTC CASAEVGGTNVLTF
. TRBJ2-2 TRBV6-4 TRBD2 TGTGCCAGCAGTGCCGAGGGGACTAGTTACCCCGGGGAGCTGTTTTTT CASSAEGTSYPGELFF
few TRBJ2-1 TRBV10-1 TRBD1 TGCGCCGTCCGGGACAGGGTCTCCTACAATGAGCAGTTCTTC CAVRDRVSYNEQFF
. TRBJ2-5 TRBV5-1 TRBD1 TGCGCCAGCAGCTTCTCCGGGACAGGGTTTAAAGAGACCCAGTACTTC CASSFSGTGFKETQYF